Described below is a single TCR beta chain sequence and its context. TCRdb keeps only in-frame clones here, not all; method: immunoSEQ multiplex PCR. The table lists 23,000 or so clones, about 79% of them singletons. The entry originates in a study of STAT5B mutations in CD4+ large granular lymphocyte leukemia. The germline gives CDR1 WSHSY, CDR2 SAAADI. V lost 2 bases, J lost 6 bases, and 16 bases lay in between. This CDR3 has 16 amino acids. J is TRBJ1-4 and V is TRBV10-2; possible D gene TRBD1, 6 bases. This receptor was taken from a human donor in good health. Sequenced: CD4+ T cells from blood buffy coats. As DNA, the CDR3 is TGCGCCAGCAGTGAGGGGACACGCCAAAATTATGAAAAACTGTTTTTT. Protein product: CASSEGTRQNYEKLFF.